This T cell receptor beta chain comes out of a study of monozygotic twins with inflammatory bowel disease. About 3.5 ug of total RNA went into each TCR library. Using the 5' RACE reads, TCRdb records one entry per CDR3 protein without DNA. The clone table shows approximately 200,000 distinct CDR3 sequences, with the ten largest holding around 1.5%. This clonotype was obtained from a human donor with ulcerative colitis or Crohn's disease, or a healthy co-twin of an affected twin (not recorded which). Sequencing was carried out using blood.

This CDR3 is CASSLEIRGEDTQYF. The J gene is TRBJ2-3, the V gene TRBV5-1; TCRdb's D call, TRBD1, is unchecked because there is no DNA. CDR1 SGHRS and CDR2 YFSETQ come from the germline V gene. CDR3 length: 15 residues. The full variable domain, with the rest looked up from reference TRBV5-1 and TRBJ2-3, is KAGVTQTPRYLIKTRGQQVTLSCSPISGHRSVSWYQQTPGQGLQFLFEYFSETQRNKGNFPGRFSGRQFSNSRSEMNVSTLELGDSALYLCASSLEIRGEDTQYFGPGTRLTVL.